The sequence of this T cell receptor beta chain was determined in a study of blood T cells in healthy people across ages. The overall study: About one barcoded TCR beta cDNA was captured per two T cells. General study points: The diversity estimates, figures obtained from one million T cells, were considered underestimates. A roughly linear fall in TCR beta diversity per million T cells was seen with increasing age.

PCR was performed a second time for roughly 7 to 12 cycles using a sample-barcoded 5' primer and a J-beta primer mix. Every single cDNA molecule received a tag from a template-switch adaptor with 12 random nucleotides. A single record per CDR3 protein comes from TCRdb applying MiXCR to the 5' RACE reads. Among about 1,500,000 distinct CDR3 sequences listed, around two fifths were seen once. The sample holds many counts of this clonotype. The antigen remains unidentified. Germline assignment: CDR1 SGHTA and CDR2 FQGNSA. After removal of 5 bases from V and 4 bases from J, the junction contained 7 bases not matched to a gene. The CDR3 has 15 amino acids.

Source material: blood. The TCR comes from a woman aged 18 to 35 in good health. The gene calls are TRBV7-2 and TRBJ2-1; 8 bases agree with TRBD2. CDR3 sequence reads: CASSPGTRSYNEQFF. The DNA of the CDR3 is TGTGCCAGCAGCCCCGGGACTAGGTCTTACAATGAGCAGTTCTTC.